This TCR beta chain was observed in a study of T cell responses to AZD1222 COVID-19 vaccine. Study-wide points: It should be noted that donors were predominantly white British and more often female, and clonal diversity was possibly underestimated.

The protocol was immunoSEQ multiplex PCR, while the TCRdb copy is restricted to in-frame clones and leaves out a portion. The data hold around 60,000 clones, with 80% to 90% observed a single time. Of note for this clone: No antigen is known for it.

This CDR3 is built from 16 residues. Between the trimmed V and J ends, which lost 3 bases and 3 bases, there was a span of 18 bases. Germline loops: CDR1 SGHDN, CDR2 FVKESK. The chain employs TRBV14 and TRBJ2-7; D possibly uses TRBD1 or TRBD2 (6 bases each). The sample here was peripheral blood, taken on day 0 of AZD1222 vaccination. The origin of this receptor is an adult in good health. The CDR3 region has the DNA TGTGCCAGCAGCCACAAGGGCGGTAGGGGGGTCTACGAGCAGTACTTC. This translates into CASSHKGGRGVYEQYF.